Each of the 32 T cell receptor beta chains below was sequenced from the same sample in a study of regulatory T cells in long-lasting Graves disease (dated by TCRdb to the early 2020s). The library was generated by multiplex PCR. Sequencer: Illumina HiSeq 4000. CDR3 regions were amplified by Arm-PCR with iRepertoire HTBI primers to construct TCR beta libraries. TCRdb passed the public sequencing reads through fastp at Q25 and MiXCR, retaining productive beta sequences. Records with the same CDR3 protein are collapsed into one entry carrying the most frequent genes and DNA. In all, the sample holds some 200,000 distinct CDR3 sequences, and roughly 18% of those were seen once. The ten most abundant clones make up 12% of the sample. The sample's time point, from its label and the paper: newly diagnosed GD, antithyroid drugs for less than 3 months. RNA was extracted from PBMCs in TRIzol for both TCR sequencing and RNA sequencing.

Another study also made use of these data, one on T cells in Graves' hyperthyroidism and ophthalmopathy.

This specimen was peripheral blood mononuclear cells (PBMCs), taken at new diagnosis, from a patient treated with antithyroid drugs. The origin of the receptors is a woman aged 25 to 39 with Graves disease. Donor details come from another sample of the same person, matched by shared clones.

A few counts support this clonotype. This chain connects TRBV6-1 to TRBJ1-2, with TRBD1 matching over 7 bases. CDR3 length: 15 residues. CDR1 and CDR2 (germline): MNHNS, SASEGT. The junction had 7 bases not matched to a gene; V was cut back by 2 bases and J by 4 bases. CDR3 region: CASSESDRVGYGYTF. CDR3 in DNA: TGTGCCAGCAGTGAAAGCGACAGGGTGGGCTATGGCTACACCTTC.

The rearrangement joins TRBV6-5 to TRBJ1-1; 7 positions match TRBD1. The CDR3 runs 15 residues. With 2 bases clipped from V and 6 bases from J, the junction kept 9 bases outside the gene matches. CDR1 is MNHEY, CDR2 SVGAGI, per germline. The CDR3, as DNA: TGTGCCAGCAGTTACGAGGGGGCTCTGGCCCCTGAAGCTTTCTTT. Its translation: CASSYEGALAPEAFF.

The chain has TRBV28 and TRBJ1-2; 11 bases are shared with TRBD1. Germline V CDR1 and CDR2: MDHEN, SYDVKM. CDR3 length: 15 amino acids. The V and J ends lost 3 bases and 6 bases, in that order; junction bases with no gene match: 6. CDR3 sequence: CASSLDRGLGNGYTF. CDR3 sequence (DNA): TGTGCCAGCAGTTTGGACAGGGGGCTGGGGAATGGCTACACCTTC.

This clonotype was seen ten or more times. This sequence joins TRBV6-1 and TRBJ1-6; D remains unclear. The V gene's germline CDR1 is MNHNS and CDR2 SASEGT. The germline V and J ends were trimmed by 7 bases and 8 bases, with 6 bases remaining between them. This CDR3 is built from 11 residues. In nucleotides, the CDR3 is TGTGCCAGCAAAAGCTATTCACCCCTCCACTTT. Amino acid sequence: CASKSYSPLHF.

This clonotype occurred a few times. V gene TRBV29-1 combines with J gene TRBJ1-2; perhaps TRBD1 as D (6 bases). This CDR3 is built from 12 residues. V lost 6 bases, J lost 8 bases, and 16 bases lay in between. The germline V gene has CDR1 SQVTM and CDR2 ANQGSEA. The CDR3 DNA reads TGCAGCGTGGCACGGGGGGCATTAGGCTACACCTTC. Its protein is CSVARGALGYTF.

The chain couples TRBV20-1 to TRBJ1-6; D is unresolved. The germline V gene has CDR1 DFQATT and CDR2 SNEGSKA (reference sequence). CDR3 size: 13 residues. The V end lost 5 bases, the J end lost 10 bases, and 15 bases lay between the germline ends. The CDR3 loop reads CSAAPGVRSPLHF. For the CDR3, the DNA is TGCAGTGCTGCGCCGGGAGTCAGGTCACCCCTCCACTTT.

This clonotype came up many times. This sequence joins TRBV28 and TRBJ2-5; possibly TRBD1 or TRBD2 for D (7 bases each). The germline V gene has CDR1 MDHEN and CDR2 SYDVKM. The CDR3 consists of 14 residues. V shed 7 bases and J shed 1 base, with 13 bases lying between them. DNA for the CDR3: TGTGCCAGCACCAGGGGGGGATTCCAAGAGACCCAGTACTTC. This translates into CASTRGGFQETQYF.

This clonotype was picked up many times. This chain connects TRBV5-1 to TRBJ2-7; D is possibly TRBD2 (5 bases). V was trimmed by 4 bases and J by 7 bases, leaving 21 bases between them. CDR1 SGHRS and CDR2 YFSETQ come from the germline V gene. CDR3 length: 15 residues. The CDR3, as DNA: TGCGCCAGCAGCGGGCGGGCAGACCGGCTGAGGGAGCAGTACTTC. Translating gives CASSGRADRLREQYF.

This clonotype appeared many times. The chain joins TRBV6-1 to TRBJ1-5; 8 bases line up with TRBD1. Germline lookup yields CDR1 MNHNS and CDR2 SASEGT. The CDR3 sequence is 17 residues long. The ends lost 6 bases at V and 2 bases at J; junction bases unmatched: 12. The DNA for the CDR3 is TGTGCCAGCAGCCAAAACGACAGGGGAGTTGGCAATCAGCCCCAGCATTTT. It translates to CASSQNDRGVGNQPQHF.

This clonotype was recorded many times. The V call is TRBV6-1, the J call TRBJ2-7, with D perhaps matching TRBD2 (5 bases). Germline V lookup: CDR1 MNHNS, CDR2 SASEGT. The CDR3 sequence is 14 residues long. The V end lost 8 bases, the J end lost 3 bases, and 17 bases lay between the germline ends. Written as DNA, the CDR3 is TGTGCCAGCGGGCAAGGACTCGGAAGCTACGAGCAGTACTTC. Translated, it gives CASGQGLGSYEQYF.

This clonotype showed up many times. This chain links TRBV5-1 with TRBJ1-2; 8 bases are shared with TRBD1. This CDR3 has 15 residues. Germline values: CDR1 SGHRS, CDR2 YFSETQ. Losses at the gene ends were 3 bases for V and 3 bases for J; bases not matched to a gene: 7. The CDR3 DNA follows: TGCGCCAGCAGCTGGGCGGGACAGGCTGACTATGGCTACACCTTC. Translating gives CASSWAGQADYGYTF.

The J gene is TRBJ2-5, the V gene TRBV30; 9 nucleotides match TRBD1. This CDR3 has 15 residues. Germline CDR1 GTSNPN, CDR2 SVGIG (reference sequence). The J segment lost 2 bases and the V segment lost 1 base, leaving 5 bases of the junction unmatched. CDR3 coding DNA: TGTGCCTGGAGTGGACAGGGGGGGGTGCAAGAGACCCAGTACTTC. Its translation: CAWSGQGGVQETQYF.

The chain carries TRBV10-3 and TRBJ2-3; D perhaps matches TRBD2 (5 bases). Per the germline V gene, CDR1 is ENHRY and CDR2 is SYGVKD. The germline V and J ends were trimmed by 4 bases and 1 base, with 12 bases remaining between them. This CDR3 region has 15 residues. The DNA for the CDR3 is TGTGCCATCAGTGCGCCCCAGGAGGGCACAGATACGCAGTATTTT. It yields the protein CAISAPQEGTDTQYF.

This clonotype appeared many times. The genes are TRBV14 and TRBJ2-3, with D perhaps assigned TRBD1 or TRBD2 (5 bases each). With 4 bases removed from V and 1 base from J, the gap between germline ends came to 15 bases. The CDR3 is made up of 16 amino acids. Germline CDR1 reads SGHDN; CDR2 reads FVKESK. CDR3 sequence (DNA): TGTGCCAGCAGCCGAGGAGAGGGGCTTGGCACAGATACGCAGTATTTT. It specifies CASSRGEGLGTDTQYF.

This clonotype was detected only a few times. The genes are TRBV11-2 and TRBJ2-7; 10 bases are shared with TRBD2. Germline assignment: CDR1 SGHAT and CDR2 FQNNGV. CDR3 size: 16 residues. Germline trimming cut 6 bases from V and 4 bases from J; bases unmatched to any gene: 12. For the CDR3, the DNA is TGTGCCAGCAGTCGCGCTAGCGGGAGTGGGGCATACGAGCAGTACTTC. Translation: CASSRASGSGAYEQYF.

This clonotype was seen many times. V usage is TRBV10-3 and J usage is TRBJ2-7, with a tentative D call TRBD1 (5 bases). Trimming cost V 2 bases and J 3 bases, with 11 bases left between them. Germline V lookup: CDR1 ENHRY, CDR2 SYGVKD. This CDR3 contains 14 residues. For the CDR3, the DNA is TGTGCCATCAGTGAGGGGGCCCCTTTCTACGAGCAGTACTTC. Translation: CAISEGAPFYEQYF.

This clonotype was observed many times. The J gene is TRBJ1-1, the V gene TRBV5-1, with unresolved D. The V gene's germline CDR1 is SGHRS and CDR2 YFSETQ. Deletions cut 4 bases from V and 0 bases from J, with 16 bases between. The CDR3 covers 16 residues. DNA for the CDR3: TGCGCCAGCAGCCTGCTGGGGTTCGCTGTGAACACTGAAGCTTTCTTT. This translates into CASSLLGFAVNTEAFF.

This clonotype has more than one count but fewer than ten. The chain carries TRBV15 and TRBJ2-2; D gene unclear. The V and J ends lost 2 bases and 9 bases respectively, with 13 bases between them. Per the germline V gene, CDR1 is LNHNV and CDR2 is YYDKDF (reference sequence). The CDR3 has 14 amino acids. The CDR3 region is CATSRPTVRRELFF. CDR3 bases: TGTGCCACCAGCAGACCAACTGTCCGGAGGGAGCTGTTTTTT.

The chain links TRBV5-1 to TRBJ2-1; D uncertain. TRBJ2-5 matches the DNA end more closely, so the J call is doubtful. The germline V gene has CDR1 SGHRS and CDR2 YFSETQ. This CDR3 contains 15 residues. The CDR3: CASSQLGSELETQYF. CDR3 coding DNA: TGCGCCAGCAGCCAATTGGGGTCAGAGTTGGAGACCCAGTACTTC.

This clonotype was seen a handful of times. This chain's CDR3 is CASTRATGTGSPNEQFF. In nucleotides, the CDR3 is TGTGCCAGCACGCGCGCGACCGGGACAGGTTCCCCCAATGAGCAGTTCTTC. The genes are TRBV6-1 and TRBJ2-1; 8 bases are shared with TRBD1. The CDR3 loop spans 17 amino acids. Germline CDR1 and CDR2: MNHNS and SASEGT. After removal of 7 bases from V and 6 bases from J, the junction contained 17 bases not matched to a gene.

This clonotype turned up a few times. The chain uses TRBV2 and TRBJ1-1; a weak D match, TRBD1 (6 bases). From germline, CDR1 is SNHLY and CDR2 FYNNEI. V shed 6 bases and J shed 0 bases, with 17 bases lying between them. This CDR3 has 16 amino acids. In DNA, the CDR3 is TGTGCCAGCAGGCCGAAGAAACAGGGACTGAACACTGAAGCTTTCTTT. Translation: CASRPKKQGLNTEAFF.

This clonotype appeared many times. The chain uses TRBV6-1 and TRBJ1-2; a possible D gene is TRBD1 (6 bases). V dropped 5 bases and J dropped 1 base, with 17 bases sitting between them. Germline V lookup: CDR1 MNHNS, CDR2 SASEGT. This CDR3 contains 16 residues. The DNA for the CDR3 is TGTGCCAGCAGTAAAACCACAGGGATGGGTAACTATGGCTACACCTTC. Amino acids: CASSKTTGMGNYGYTF.

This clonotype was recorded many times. The CDR3 DNA reads TGTGCCAGCAGCTTAGGGGGGGGCGCGGAGACCCAGTACTTC. This encodes CASSLGGGAETQYF. The chain has TRBV7-9 and TRBJ2-5; TRBD2 is a possible D gene (7 bases). V was shortened by 1 base and J by 5 bases, with 11 bases between the two germline ends. Germline V gene lookup returns CDR1 SEHNR and CDR2 FQNEAQ (reference sequence). The CDR3 totals 14 residues.

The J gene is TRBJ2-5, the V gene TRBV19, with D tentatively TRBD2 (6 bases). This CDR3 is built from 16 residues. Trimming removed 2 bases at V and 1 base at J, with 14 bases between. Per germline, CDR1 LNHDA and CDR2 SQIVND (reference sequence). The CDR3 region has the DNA TGTGCCAGTAGTATAACGGGACTGATCCTCCAAGAGACCCAGTACTTC. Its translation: CASSITGLILQETQYF.

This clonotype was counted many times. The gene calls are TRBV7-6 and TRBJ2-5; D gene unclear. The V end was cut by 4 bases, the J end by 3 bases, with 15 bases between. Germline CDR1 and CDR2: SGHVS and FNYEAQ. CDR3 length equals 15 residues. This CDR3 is CASSSRVPREETQYF. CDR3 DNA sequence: TGTGCCAGCAGCTCCCGGGTCCCAAGGGAAGAGACCCAGTACTTC.

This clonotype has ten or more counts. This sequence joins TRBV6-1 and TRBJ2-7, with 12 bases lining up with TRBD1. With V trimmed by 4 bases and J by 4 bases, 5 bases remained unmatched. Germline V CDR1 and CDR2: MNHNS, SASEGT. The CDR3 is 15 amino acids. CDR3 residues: CASSGSGQGAYEQYF. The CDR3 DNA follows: TGTGCCAGCAGTGGGTCGGGACAGGGGGCTTACGAGCAGTACTTC.

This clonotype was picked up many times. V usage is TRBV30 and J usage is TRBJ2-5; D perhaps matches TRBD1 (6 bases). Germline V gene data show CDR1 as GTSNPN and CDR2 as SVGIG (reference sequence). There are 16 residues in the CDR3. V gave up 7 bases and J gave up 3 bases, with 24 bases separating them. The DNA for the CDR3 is TGTGCCTACTGTACAATCGGACAGTCTTTGAAAGAGACCCAGTACTTC. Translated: CAYCTIGQSLKETQYF.

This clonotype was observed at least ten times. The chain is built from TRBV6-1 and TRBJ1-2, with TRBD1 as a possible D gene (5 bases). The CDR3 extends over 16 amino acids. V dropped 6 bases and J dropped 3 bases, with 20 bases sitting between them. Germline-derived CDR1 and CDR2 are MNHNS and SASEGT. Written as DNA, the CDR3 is TGTGCCAGCAGCGACCCAGCCGGGGCAAGGGACTATGGCTACACCTTC. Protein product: CASSDPAGARDYGYTF.

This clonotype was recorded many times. CDR3 loop: CASSLQGTDINQETQYF. CDR3 coding DNA: TGTGCCAGCAGCTTACAAGGGACAGACATAAACCAAGAGACCCAGTACTTC. The rearrangement joins TRBV11-1 to TRBJ2-5; TRBD1 matches at 7 bases. J gave up 0 bases and V 2 bases, and 9 bases lay outside the gene matches. The germline gives CDR1 SGHAT, CDR2 FQDESV (reference sequence). The length of the CDR3 is 17 residues.

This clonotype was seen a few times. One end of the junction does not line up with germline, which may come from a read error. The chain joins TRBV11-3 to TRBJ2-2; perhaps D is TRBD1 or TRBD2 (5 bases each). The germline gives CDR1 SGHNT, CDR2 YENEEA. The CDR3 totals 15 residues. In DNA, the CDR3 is TGTGCCAGCAGCTTGAAGGCAGGGAACACCGGGGAGCTGTCTTTT. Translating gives CASSLKAGNTGELSF.

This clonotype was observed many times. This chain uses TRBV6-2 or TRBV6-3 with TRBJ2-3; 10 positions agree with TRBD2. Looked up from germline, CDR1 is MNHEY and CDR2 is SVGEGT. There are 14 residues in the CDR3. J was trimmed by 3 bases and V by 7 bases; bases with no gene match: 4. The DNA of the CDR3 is TGTGCCAGCATGGTAGCGGGGGGAACAGATACGCAGTATTTT. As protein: CASMVAGGTDTQYF.

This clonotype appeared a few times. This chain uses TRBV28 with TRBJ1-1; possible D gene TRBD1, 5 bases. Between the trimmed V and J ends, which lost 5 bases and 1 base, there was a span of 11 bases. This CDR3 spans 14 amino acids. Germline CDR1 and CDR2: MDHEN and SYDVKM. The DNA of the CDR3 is TGTGCCAGCAGTGGGACGCTCCAGAACACTGAAGCTTTCTTT. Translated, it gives CASSGTLQNTEAFF.